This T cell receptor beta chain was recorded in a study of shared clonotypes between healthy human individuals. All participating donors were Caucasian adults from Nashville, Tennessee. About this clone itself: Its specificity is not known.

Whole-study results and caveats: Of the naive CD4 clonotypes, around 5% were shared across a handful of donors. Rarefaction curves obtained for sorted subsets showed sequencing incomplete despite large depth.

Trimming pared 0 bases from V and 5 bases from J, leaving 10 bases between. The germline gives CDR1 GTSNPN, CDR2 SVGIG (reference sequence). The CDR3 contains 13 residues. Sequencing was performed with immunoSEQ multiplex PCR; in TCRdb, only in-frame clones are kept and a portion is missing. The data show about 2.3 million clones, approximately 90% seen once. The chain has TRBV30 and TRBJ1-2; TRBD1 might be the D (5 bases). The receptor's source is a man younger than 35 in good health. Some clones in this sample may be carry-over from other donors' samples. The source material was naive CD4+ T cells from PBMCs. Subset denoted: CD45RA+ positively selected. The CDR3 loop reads CAWSVQADYGYTF. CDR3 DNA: TGTGCCTGGAGTGTACAGGCGGATTATGGCTACACCTTC.